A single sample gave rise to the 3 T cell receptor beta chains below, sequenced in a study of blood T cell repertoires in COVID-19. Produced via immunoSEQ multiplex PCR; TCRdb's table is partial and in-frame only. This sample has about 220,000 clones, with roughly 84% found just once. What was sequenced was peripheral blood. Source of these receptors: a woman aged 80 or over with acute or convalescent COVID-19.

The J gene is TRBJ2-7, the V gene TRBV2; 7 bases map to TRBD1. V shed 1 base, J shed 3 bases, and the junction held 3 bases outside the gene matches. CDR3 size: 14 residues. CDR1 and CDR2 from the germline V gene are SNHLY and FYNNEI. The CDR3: CASSEGAGGYEQYF. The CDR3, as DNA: TGTGCCAGCAGTGAAGGGGCAGGGGGCTACGAGCAGTACTTC.

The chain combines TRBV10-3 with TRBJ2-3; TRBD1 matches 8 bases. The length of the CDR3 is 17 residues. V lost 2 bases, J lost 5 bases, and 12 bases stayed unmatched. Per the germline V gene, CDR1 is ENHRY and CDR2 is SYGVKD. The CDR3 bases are TGTGCCATCAGTGAGCCTAAGGACAGGGCGGATAGAGATACGCAGTATTTT. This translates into CAISEPKDRADRDTQYF.

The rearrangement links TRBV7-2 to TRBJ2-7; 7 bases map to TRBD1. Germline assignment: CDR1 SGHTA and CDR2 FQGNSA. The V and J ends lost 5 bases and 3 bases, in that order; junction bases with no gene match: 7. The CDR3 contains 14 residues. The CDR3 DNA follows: TGTGCCAGCAGCCCGGGACAGTTGGTCTACGAGCAGTACTTC. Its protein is CASSPGQLVYEQYF.